The T cell receptor (beta chain) described here comes from a study of somatic mutations in cytotoxic T cells in rheumatoid arthritis. Study-wide results and limits: Over 20% of CD8+ cells belonged to the largest CD8+ clone in about an eighth of the roughly 65 patients.

As for this clone: Its matching antigen is unknown.

Measured with immunoSEQ multiplex PCR; TCRdb has only the in-frame clones, and not every one. Among 10,000 to 15,000 clones listed, roughly 70% were seen once. CDR1 and CDR2 (germline): SGHDN, FVKESK. This CDR3 comprises 17 residues. Trimming stripped 0 bases from V and 7 bases from J, with 20 bases between. The chain recombines TRBV14 with TRBJ2-3; the D call may be TRBD1 or TRBD2 (5 bases each). This clonotype was sampled from a woman aged 40 to 50 in good health. Material for sequencing was CD8+ T cells sorted from blood. CDR3 sequence (DNA): TGTGCCAGCAGCCAAGATGATCGGGACGGCGCAAGACATACGCAGTATTTT. It is translated as CASSQDDRDGARHTQYF.